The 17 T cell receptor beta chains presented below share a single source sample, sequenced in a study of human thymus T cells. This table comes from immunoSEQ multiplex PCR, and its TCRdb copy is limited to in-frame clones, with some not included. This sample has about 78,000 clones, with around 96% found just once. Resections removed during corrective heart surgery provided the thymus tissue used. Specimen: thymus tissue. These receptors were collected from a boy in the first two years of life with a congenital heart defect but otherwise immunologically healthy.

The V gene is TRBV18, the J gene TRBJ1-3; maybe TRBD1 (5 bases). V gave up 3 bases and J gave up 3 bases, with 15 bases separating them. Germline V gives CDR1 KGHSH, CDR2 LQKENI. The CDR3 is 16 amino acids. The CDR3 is CASSPNEGPVGNTIYF. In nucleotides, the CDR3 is TGTGCCAGCTCACCGAATGAGGGGCCGGTTGGAAACACCATATATTTT.

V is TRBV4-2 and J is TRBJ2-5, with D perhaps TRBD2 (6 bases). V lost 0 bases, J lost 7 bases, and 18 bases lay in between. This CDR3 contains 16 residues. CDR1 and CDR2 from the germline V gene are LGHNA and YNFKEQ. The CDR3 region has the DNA TGTGCCAGCAGCCAAGATTTGGAGGGGCCGCGGAGGACCCAGTACTTC. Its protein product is CASSQDLEGPRRTQYF.

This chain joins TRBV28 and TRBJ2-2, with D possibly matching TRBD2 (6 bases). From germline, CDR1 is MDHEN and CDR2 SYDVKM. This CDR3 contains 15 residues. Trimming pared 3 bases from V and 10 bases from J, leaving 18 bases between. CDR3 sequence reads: CASSLEGPGSKELFF. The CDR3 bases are TGTGCCAGCAGTTTGGAGGGACCGGGTTCGAAGGAGCTGTTTTTT.

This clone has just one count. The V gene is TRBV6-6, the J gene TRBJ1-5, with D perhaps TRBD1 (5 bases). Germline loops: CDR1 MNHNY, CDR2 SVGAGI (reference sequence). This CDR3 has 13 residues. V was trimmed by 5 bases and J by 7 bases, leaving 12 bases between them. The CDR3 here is CASSAGLAQPQHF. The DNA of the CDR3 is TGTGCCAGCAGTGCAGGGTTGGCCCAGCCCCAGCATTTT.

The CDR3 DNA reads as TGCGCCAGCAGCCAGGTAGCGGGAACAAACACCGGGGAGCTGTTTTTT. Amino acid sequence: CASSQVAGTNTGELFF. The rearrangement links TRBV4-3 to TRBJ2-2; 8 bases agree with TRBD2. The germline V gene encodes CDR1 LGHNA and CDR2 YSLEER. The CDR3 is made up of 16 amino acids. Germline trimming cut 3 bases from V and 2 bases from J; bases unmatched to any gene: 5.

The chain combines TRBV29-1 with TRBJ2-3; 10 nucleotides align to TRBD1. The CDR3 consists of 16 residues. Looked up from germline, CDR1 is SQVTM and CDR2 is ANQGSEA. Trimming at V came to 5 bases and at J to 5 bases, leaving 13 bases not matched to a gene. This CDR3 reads CSVYLDRGQGEDTQYF. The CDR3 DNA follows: TGCAGCGTTTACCTCGACCGCGGACAGGGGGAAGATACGCAGTATTTT.

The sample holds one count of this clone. The CDR3 bases are TGTGCCAGCAGCTTTCGGGGGCCCCGCACAGATACGCAGTATTTT. Protein sequence: CASSFRGPRTDTQYF. The rearrangement joins TRBV7-2 to TRBJ2-3; D may match TRBD1 or TRBD2 (6 bases each). This CDR3 has 15 amino acids. Germline V gene lookup returns CDR1 SGHTA and CDR2 FQGNSA. Trimming removed 3 bases from V and 1 base from J, with 11 bases in between.

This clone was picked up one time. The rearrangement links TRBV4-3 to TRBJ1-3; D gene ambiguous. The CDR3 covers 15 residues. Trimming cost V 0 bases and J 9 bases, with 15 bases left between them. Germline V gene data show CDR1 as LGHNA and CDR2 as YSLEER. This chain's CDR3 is CASSQDLRGLCTIYF. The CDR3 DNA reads TGCGCCAGCAGCCAAGATCTTCGGGGTCTATGCACCATATATTTT.

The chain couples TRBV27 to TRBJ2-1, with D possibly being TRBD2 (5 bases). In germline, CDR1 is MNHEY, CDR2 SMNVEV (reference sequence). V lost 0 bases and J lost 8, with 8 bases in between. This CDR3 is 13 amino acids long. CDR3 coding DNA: TGTGCCAGCAGTTTATCGCGGGTACATGAGCAGTTCTTC. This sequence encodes CASSLSRVHEQFF.

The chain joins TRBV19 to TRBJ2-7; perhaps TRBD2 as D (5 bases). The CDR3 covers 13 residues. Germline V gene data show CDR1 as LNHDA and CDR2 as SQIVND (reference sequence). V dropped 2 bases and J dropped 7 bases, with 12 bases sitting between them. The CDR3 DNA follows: TGTGCCAGTAGTATATTTTCATGGAGGGAGCAGTACTTC. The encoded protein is CASSIFSWREQYF.

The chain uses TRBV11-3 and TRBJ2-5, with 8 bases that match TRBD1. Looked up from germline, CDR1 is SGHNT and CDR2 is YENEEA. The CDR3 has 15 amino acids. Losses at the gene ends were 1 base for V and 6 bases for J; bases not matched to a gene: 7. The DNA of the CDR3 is TGTGCCAGCAGCTTAGGAAGGACAGGGCGGCAGACCCAGTACTTC. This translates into CASSLGRTGRQTQYF.

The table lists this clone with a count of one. CDR3 residues: CASSFTVDSMNGYTF. Here the CDR3 DNA reads TGTGCCAGCTCATTCACGGTAGACAGTATGAATGGCTACACCTTC. J is TRBJ1-2 and V is TRBV18; D perhaps matches TRBD1 (5 bases). V was clipped by 5 bases and J by 6 bases, with 19 bases between them. Germline V lookup: CDR1 KGHSH, CDR2 LQKENI. CDR3 length equals 15 residues.

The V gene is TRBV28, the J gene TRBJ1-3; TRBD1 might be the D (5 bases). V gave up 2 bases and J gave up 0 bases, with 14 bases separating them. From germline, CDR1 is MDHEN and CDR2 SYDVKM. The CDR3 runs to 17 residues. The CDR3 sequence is CASSLGPGGRSGNTIYF. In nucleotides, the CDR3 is TGTGCCAGCAGTTTAGGACCGGGGGGACGCTCTGGAAACACCATATATTTT.

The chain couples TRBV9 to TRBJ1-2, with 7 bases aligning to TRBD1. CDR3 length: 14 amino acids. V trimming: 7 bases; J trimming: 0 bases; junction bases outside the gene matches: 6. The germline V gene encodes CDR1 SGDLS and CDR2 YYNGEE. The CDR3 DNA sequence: TGTGCCAGCGCAGGGGGAACCCCTAACTATGGCTACACCTTC. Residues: CASAGGTPNYGYTF.

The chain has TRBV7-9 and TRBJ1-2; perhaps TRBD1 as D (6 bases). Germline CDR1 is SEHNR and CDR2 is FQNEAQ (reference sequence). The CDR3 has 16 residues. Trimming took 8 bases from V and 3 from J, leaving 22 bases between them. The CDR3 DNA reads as TGTGCCAGCGCCCGGAGTAGGACCCACAGGGACTATGGCTACACCTTC. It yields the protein CASARSRTHRDYGYTF.

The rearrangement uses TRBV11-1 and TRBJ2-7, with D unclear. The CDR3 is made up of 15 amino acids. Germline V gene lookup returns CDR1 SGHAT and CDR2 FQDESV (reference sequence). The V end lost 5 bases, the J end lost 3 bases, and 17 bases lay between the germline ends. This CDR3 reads CASSRTRSRCYEQYF. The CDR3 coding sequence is TGTGCCAGCAGCCGTACAAGGTCGAGGTGCTACGAGCAGTACTTC.

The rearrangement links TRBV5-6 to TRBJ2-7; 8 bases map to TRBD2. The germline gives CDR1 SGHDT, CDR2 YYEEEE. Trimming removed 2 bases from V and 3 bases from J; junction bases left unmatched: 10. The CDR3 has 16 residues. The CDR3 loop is CASSFVGREENYEQYF. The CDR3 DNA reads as TGTGCCAGCAGCTTTGTCGGGAGGGAGGAGAACTACGAGCAGTACTTC.